This entry lists 4 T cell receptor beta chains sequenced from one sample in a study of cytotoxic CD8 clonotypes in ibrutinib-treated CLL. Measured with immunoSEQ multiplex PCR; TCRdb has only the in-frame clones, and not every one. The data show some 130,000 clones, with roughly 90% seen just once and approximately 11% held by the top ten. The source was PBMCs, collected after 12 months of ibrutinib treatment. The receptors were gathered from a human donor with chronic lymphocytic leukemia.

The rearrangement uses TRBV13 and TRBJ2-2; 11 positions match TRBD1. The V segment lost 6 bases and the J segment 4 bases; nucleotides outside the gene matches: 4. Germline-derived CDR1 and CDR2 are PRHDT and FYEKMQ (reference sequence). The CDR3 covers 15 residues. CDR3 bases: TGTGCCAGCAGTCGGGACAGGGGGACCACCGGGGAGCTGTTTTTT. Translation: CASSRDRGTTGELFF. The full variable domain, in which reference TRBV13 and TRBJ2-2 provide the parts outside the CDR3, is AAGVIQSPRHLIKEKRETATLKCYPIPRHDTVYWYQQGPGQDPQFLISFYEKMQSDKGSIPDRFSAQQFSDYHSELNMSSLELGDSALYFCASSRDRGTTGELFFGEGSRLTVL.

This rearrangement joins TRBV18 to TRBJ2-7; tentatively, D is TRBD1 (6 bases). The germline CDR1 and CDR2 sequences are KGHSH and LQKENI. The length of the CDR3 is 14 residues. V gave up 0 bases and J gave up 4 bases, with 10 bases separating them. The CDR3 coding sequence is TGTGCCAGCTCACCACCCCCAGGGGAGTACGAGCAGTACTTC. Its translation: CASSPPPGEYEQYF.

The chain carries TRBV7-2 and TRBJ1-2; 8 nucleotides line up with TRBD1. The CDR3 contains 15 residues. The J segment lost 8 bases and the V segment lost 5 bases, leaving 13 bases of the junction unmatched. Germline V gene sequence: CDR1 SGHTA, CDR2 FQGNSA. As DNA, the CDR3 is TGTGCCAGCAGCCGACCGACAGGGGTTATCCAAGGCTACACCTTC. Its protein product is CASSRPTGVIQGYTF.

The chain employs TRBV4-3 and TRBJ2-7; D gene ambiguous. V lost 1 base to trimming and J lost 4 bases, with 11 bases between them. Germline values: CDR1 LGHNA, CDR2 YSLEER. This CDR3 is built from 14 residues. CDR3 protein: CASSQVSSDYEQYF. In DNA form, the CDR3 reads TGCGCCAGCAGCCAAGTTTCTTCGGATTACGAGCAGTACTTC.